This T cell receptor (beta chain) emerged from a study of T cells in Graves' hyperthyroidism and ophthalmopathy. Findings and caveats of the study: Ophthalmopathy could be told apart from stable hyperthyroidism with a 13 V-J model. Most expanded thyroid clonotypes above 0.001 recurred in blood.

The germline V and J ends were trimmed by 8 bases and 1 base, with 15 bases remaining between them. This CDR3 has 14 amino acids. Germline V gene lookup returns CDR1 MNHNS and CDR2 SASEGT. Lactation, pregnancy, other autoimmune disease or uncontrolled infection led to exclusion of patients. Clinical symptoms, serum thyroxine, TRAb, thyroid ultrasound and orbital computed tomography informed diagnoses. As to this clonotype: Its specificity is unknown.

Researchers took RNA transcripts and amplified the TCR beta CDR3 regions from them. HTBI primers were employed in a first-round RT-PCR of the TCR CDR3. TCRdb analysed the multiplex PCR reads with MiXCR anew, one entry per CDR3 protein. The sample lists roughly 740,000 distinct CDR3 sequences; around 15% were seen once. The sequenced material came from blood. The TCR was taken from a young man with Graves' hyperthyroidism. The rearrangement joins TRBV6-1 to TRBJ2-7; D is possibly TRBD2 (7 bases). CDR3 nucleotide sequence: TGTGCCAGCTTGAAGGAGGGGGGGTCCTACGAGCAGTACTTC. Translating it yields CASLKEGGSYEQYF.